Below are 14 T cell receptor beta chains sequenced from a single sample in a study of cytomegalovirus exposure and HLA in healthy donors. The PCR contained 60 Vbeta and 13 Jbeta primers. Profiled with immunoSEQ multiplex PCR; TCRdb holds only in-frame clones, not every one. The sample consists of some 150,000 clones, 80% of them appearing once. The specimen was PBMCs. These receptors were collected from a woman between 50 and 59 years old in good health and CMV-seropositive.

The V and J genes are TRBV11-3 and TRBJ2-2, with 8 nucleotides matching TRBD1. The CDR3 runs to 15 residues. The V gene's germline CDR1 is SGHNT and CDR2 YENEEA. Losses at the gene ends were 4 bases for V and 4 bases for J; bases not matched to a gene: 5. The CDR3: CASSSNRGATGELFF. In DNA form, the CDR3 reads TGTGCCAGCAGCTCGAACAGGGGGGCCACCGGGGAGCTGTTTTTT.

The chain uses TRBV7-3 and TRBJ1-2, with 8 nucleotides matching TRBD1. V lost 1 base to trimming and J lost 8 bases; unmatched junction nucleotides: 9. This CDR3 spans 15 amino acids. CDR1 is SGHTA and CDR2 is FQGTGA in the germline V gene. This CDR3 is CASSLSGQGNPGYTF. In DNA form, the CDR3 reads TGTGCCAGCAGCTTAAGCGGACAGGGCAACCCAGGCTACACCTTC. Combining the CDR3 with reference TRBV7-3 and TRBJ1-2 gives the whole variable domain GAGVSQTPSNKVTEKGKYVELRCDPISGHTALYWYRQSLGQGPEFLIYFQGTGAADDSGLPNDRFFAVRPEGSVSTLKIQRTERGDSAVYLCASSLSGQGNPGYTFGSGTRLTVV.

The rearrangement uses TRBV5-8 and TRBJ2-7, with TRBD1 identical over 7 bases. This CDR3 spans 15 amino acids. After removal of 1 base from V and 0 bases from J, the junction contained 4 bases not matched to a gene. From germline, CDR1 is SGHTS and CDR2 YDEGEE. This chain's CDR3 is CASSLPTGFSYEQYF. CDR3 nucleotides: TGTGCCAGCAGCTTGCCGACAGGGTTCTCCTACGAGCAGTACTTC.

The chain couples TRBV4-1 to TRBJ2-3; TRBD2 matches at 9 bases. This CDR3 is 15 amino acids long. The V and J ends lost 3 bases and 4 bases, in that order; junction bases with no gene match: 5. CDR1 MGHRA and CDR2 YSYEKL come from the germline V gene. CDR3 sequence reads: CASSHQRGAPDTQYF. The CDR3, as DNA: TGCGCCAGCAGCCATCAGCGGGGGGCCCCAGATACGCAGTATTTT.

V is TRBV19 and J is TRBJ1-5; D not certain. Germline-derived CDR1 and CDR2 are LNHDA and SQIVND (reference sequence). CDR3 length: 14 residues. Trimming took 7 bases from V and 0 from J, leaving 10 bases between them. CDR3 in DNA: TGTGCCAGTACCTCGGGATATAGCAATCAGCCCCAGCATTTT. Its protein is CASTSGYSNQPQHF.

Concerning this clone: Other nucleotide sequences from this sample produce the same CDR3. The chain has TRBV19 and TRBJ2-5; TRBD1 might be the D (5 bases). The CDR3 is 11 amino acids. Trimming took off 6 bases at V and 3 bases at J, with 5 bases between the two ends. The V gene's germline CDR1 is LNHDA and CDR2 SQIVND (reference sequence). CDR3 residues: CASRGEETQYF. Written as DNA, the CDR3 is TGTGCCAGTAGAGGGGAAGAGACCCAGTACTTC.

The CDR3 sequence is CASSQGTSGLYEQYF. The CDR3 DNA follows: TGTGCCAGCAGCCAAGGGACTAGCGGGCTCTACGAGCAGTACTTC. V is TRBV11-1 and J is TRBJ2-7, with 12 positions matching TRBD2. The CDR3 length is 15 residues. V lost 5 bases, J lost 3 bases, and 5 bases stayed unmatched. Germline CDR1 reads SGHAT; CDR2 reads FQDESV (reference sequence).

The CDR3 spells CASSDTGLRSYEQYF. The DNA of the CDR3 is TGTGCCAGCAGTGATACAGGCCTCCGCTCCTACGAGCAGTACTTC. The V and J genes are TRBV25-1 and TRBJ2-7; D possibly corresponds to TRBD1 (5 bases). V shed 3 bases and J shed 0 bases, with 12 bases lying between them. CDR1 and CDR2 (germline): MGHDK, SYGVNS. The CDR3 totals 15 residues.

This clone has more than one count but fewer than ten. CDR3: CASSEASNQPQHF. Written as DNA, the CDR3 is TGTGCCAGCAGTGAAGCGAGCAATCAGCCCCAGCATTTT. The chain carries TRBV6-4 and TRBJ1-5, with D unclear. The V gene lost 3 bases and the J gene lost 1 base, with 4 bases spanning the gap. CDR1 is MRHNA and CDR2 is SNTAGT in the germline V gene. The CDR3 covers 13 residues.

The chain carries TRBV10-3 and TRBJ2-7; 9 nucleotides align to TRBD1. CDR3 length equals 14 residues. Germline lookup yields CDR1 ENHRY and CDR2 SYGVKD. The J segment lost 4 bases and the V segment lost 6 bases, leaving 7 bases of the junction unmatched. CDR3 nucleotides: TGTGCCATCAGCGGGACAGGGCGCACGTACGAGCAGTACTTC. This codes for CAISGTGRTYEQYF.

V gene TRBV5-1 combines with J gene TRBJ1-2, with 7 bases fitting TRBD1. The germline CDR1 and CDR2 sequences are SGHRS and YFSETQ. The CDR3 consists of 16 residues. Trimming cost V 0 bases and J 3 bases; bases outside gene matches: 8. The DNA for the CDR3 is TGCGCCAGCAGCTTGGACGGGACAGTAGGACACTATGGCTACACCTTC. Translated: CASSLDGTVGHYGYTF. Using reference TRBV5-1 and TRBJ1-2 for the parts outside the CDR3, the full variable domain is KAGVTQTPRYLIKTRGQQVTLSCSPISGHRSVSWYQQTPGQGLQFLFEYFSETQRNKGNFPGRFSGRQFSNSRSEMNVSTLELGDSALYLCASSLDGTVGHYGYTFGSGTRLTVV.

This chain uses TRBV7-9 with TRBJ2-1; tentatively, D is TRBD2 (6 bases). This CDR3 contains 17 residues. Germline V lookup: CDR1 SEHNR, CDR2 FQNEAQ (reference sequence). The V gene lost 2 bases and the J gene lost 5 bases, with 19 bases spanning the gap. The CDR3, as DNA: TGTGCCAGCAGCTTAATAGGATCGGGAGTGCGGAACAATGAGCAGTTCTTC. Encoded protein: CASSLIGSGVRNNEQFF.

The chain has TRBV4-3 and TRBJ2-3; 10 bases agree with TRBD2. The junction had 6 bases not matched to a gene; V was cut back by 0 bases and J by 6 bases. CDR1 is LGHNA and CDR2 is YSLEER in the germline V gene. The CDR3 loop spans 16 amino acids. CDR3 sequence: CASSQDSSGGWDTQYF. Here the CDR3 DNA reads TGCGCCAGCAGCCAAGATTCTAGCGGGGGCTGGGATACGCAGTATTTT.

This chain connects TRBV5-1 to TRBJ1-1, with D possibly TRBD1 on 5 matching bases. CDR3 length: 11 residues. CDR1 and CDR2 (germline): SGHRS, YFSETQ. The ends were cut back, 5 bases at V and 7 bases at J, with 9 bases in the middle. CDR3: CASRHDSEAFF. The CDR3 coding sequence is TGCGCCAGCAGACATGACAGTGAAGCTTTCTTT.